Below, 9 T cell receptor beta chains from the same sample are listed, as sequenced in a study of blood T cell repertoires in COVID-19. The table came from immunoSEQ multiplex PCR; TCRdb's copy has only in-frame clones and leaves some out. In the table there are 250,000 to 300,000 clones, 85% of which are singletons. The sample comprised PBMCs or T cells enriched from blood (not recorded which). These receptors originate from a woman in her fifties or sixties who had been exposed to COVID-19.

This chain connects TRBV11-2 to TRBJ2-4; TRBD2 might be the D (6 bases). The CDR3 length is 17 residues. Between the trimmed V and J ends, which lost 5 bases and 0 bases, there was a span of 17 bases. CDR1 and CDR2 (germline): SGHAT, FQNNGV. In DNA form, the CDR3 reads TGTGCCAGCAGCCCGACCCCAGGGCGGGGAGCCAAAAACATTCAGTACTTC. This gives the protein CASSPTPGRGAKNIQYF.

The genes are TRBV6-2 or TRBV6-3 and TRBJ2-3, with a weak D call TRBD1 (6 bases). Germline loops: CDR1 MNHEY, CDR2 SVGEGT. V shed 0 bases and J shed 2 bases, with 9 bases lying between them. This CDR3 contains 15 residues. The CDR3 loop is CASSYSGTTTDTQYF. CDR3 sequence (DNA): TGTGCCAGCAGTTACTCAGGGACAACCACAGATACGCAGTATTTT.

This chain links TRBV3-1 (or the pseudogene TRBV3-2) with TRBJ2-5, with D unresolved. Germline assignment: CDR1 LGHDT and CDR2 YNNKEL (reference sequence). This CDR3 comprises 17 residues. V gave up 8 bases and J gave up 3 bases, with 25 bases separating them. The CDR3 spells CASSQAPWRLPEETQYF. The DNA for the CDR3 is TGTGCCAGCTCCCAAGCACCGTGGAGACTCCCCGAAGAGACCCAGTACTTC.

The J gene is TRBJ2-3, the V gene TRBV14; D remains ambiguous. The CDR3 totals 15 residues. CDR1 is SGHDN, CDR2 FVKESK, per germline. V lost 4 bases and J lost 3, with 14 bases in between. The CDR3 DNA sequence: TGTGCCAGCAGCCCCTCATCGATAGCTACAGATACGCAGTATTTT. Translating gives CASSPSSIATDTQYF.

This clone was picked up one time. The V gene is TRBV7-2, the J gene TRBJ1-2; TRBD1 aligns across 8 bases. The V gene end was trimmed by 5 bases and the J gene end by 7 bases; junction bases not matched to a gene: 6. CDR3 length: 13 amino acids. Germline V lookup: CDR1 SGHTA, CDR2 FQGNSA. The CDR3: CASSAQGARGYTF. As DNA, the CDR3 is TGTGCCAGCAGCGCGCAGGGGGCGCGTGGCTACACCTTC.

The V call is TRBV4-3, the J call TRBJ1-1; TRBD1 matches 7 bases. The ends lost 4 bases at V and 1 base at J; junction bases unmatched: 6. This CDR3 has 15 residues. Germline values: CDR1 LGHNA, CDR2 YSLEER. The CDR3 DNA reads TGCGCCAGCAGCCTACAGGCAGGGGGGAACACTGAAGCTTTCTTT. Its translation: CASSLQAGGNTEAFF.

The chain couples TRBV3-1 (or the pseudogene TRBV3-2) to TRBJ2-1, with D possibly being TRBD1 (6 bases). The CDR3 has 16 residues. V lost 4 bases to trimming and J lost 0 bases, with 13 bases between them. Germline V gives CDR1 LGHDT, CDR2 YNNKEL (reference sequence). The CDR3 DNA reads TGTGCCAGCAGCCTACAGGGTCCGGGCTCCTACAATGAGCAGTTCTTC. It is translated as CASSLQGPGSYNEQFF.

The V call is TRBV29-1, the J call TRBJ2-4; 8 bases fit TRBD1. The ends lost 2 bases at V and 8 bases at J; junction bases unmatched: 5. CDR3 length: 13 amino acids. Germline CDR1 and CDR2: SQVTM and ANQGSEA. The DNA of the CDR3 is TGCAGCGTTGAACCAGACAGGGGTGACATTCAGTACTTC. Its protein product is CSVEPDRGDIQYF. Drawing the rest from reference TRBV29-1 and TRBJ2-4, the complete variable domain is SAVISQKPSRDICQRGTSLTIQCQVDSQVTMMFWYRQQPGQSLTLIATANQGSEATYESGFVIDKFPISRPNLTFSTLTVSNMSPEDSSIYLCSVEPDRGDIQYFGAGTRLSVL.

The chain has TRBV11-2 and TRBJ2-7; possible D gene TRBD1, 6 bases. The CDR3 spans 16 residues. The ends were cut back, 3 bases at V and 2 bases at J, with 17 bases in the middle. Germline CDR1 reads SGHAT; CDR2 reads FQNNGV. The CDR3 loop is CASSFLGRGQTYEQYF. In DNA form, the CDR3 reads TGTGCCAGCAGCTTCTTAGGCCGGGGACAAACCTACGAGCAGTACTTC.